The 22 T cell receptor beta chains in this list originate from one sample, sequenced in a study of identical twins (dated by TCRdb to 2016 to 2017). Receptors were amplified or captured by 5' RACE. Instrument used: Illumina HiSeq 2000. The public reads were run again by TCRdb, first through fastp at Q25 and then through MiXCR, and only productive beta chains were kept. Every CDR3 protein is listed once, alongside the most common genes and DNA of its rows. The sample includes about 550,000 distinct CDR3 sequences, with around 20% observed a single time. Clones ranked in the top ten supply more than 0.4% of the sample. These data were also filed under a second study, of yellow fever vaccine responses in identical twins.

Sequencing was carried out using CD4+ T cells sorted from blood. All receptors come from a woman in her late teens or twenties in good health.

There are a few counts of this clonotype. CDR3: CASSFTSDGGYTF. Here the CDR3 DNA reads TGTGCCAGCAGCTTCACATCCGATGGTGGCTACACCTTC. This chain links TRBV11-2 with TRBJ1-2, with no clear D. Germline V gene data show CDR1 as SGHAT and CDR2 as FQNNGV. The V gene lost 3 bases and the J gene lost 7 bases, with 12 bases spanning the gap. The CDR3 covers 13 residues.

This sequence joins TRBV2 and TRBJ2-1; 10 bases agree with TRBD1. This CDR3 region has 15 residues. Germline lookup yields CDR1 SNHLY and CDR2 FYNNEI. J lost 3 bases, V lost 6 bases, and 5 bases had no gene match. In DNA, the CDR3 is TGTGCCAGCAGCCGCCGGGACAGGGGCTACAATGAGCAGTTCTTC. Amino acid sequence: CASSRRDRGYNEQFF. The full variable domain, completed using reference TRBV2 and TRBJ2-1, is EPEVTQTPSHQVTQMGQEVILRCVPISNHLYFYWYRQILGQKVEFLVSFYNNEISEKSEIFDDQFSVERPDGSNFTLKIRSTKLEDSAMYFCASSRRDRGYNEQFFGPGTRLTVL.

In this sample, this clonotype turned up a few times. The V and J genes are TRBV18 and TRBJ1-6; TRBD1 matches 9 bases. Germline V gene lookup returns CDR1 KGHSH and CDR2 LQKENI. After removal of 2 bases from V and 9 bases from J, the junction contained 2 bases not matched to a gene. The CDR3 consists of 14 residues. CDR3 coding DNA: TGTGCCAGCTCACCAAAGGACAGGGGTTCACCCCTCCACTTT. Translating gives CASSPKDRGSPLHF.

The J gene is TRBJ2-5, the V gene TRBV29-1; maybe TRBD1 (6 bases). This CDR3 has 13 amino acids. Germline V gene lookup returns CDR1 SQVTM and CDR2 ANQGSEA. V was clipped by 7 bases and J by 7 bases, with 19 bases between them. For the CDR3, the DNA is TGCAGCGCTTTATTAGGGGGTCGTGGGACCCAGTACTTC. It is translated as CSALLGGRGTQYF. The full variable domain, rest sourced from reference TRBV29-1 and TRBJ2-5, is SAVISQKPSRDICQRGTSLTIQCQVDSQVTMMFWYRQQPGQSLTLIATANQGSEATYESGFVIDKFPISRPNLTFSTLTVSNMSPEDSSIYLCSALLGGRGTQYFGPGTRLLVL.

In its sample, this clonotype was seen a few times. This chain connects TRBV29-1 to TRBJ1-1, with D hard to call. In germline, CDR1 is SQVTM, CDR2 ANQGSEA. Trimming cost V 4 bases and J 0 bases, with 12 bases left between them. This CDR3 contains 14 residues. CDR3 nucleotides: TGCAGCGTTGGGACGGGCTCCATGAACACTGAAGCTTTCTTT. This encodes CSVGTGSMNTEAFF.

CDR3 coding DNA: TGTGCCAGCAGCCGTCGGCGTGATCGTCGGGTCCAAGAGACCCAGTACTTC. Protein: CASSRRRDRRVQETQYF. The rearrangement links TRBV28 to TRBJ2-5; the D is unclear. Trimming shortened V by 6 bases and J by 1 base, and 21 bases separated the two germline ends. This CDR3 is built from 17 residues. Germline V lookup: CDR1 MDHEN, CDR2 SYDVKM. Full variable domain (remainder filled in from reference TRBV28 and TRBJ2-5): DVKVTQSSRYLVKRTGEKVFLECVQDMDHENMFWYRQDPGLGLRLIYFSYDVKMKEKGDIPEGYSVSREKKERFSLILESASTNQTSMYLCASSRRRDRRVQETQYFGPGTRLLVL.

The chain recombines TRBV12-3 or TRBV12-4 with TRBJ2-4; D possibly corresponds to TRBD2 (6 bases). With 2 bases removed from V and 1 base from J, the gap between germline ends came to 24 bases. The CDR3 has 20 residues. For the CDR3, the DNA is TGTGCCAGCAGTTTATTTATTCTAGCGCTGAAGGGGTACGCCAAAAACATTCAGTACTTC. This codes for CASSLFILALKGYAKNIQYF.

The CDR3, as DNA: TGTGCCAGCAGCCAAGGGAGACTATTCAACACCGGGGAGCTGTTTTTT. It translates to CASSQGRLFNTGELFF. This chain joins TRBV4-2 and TRBJ2-2, with TRBD2 as a possible D gene (5 bases). The CDR3 has 16 residues. Germline CDR1 and CDR2: LGHNA and YNFKEQ. V lost 1 base to trimming and J lost 2 bases, with 11 bases between them.

The gene calls are TRBV6-5 and TRBJ1-1; 9 nucleotides agree with TRBD1. Germline loops: CDR1 MNHEY, CDR2 SVGAGI. The CDR3 runs 15 residues. V lost 4 bases to trimming and J lost 1 base; unmatched junction nucleotides: 4. The CDR3 loop reads CASSSMGQGNTEAFF. In DNA form, the CDR3 reads TGTGCCAGCAGTTCCATGGGACAGGGGAACACTGAAGCTTTCTTT.

This chain uses TRBV10-2 with TRBJ1-1; D gene unclear. V was shortened by 6 bases and J by 4 bases, with 15 bases between the two germline ends. Germline CDR1 reads WSHSY; CDR2 reads SAAADI. The CDR3 is 14 residues long. The DNA for the CDR3 is TGCGCCAGCAGGTCGAATCGGGAGGGCACTGAAGCTTTCTTT. It codes for CASRSNREGTEAFF.

The chain employs TRBV12-3 or TRBV12-4 and TRBJ1-2, with TRBD1 identical over 8 bases. After removal of 6 bases from V and 6 bases from J, the junction contained 15 bases not matched to a gene. CDR3 length equals 16 residues. CDR3 residues: CASSFGPGGAQHGYTF. As DNA, the CDR3 is TGTGCCAGCAGCTTTGGTCCAGGGGGCGCTCAGCATGGCTACACCTTC.

This clonotype came up many times. This sequence joins TRBV12-3 or TRBV12-4 and TRBJ1-3; TRBD1 matches 7 bases. J gave up 4 bases and V 3 bases, and 3 bases lay outside the gene matches. CDR3 length: 14 amino acids. The DNA of the CDR3 is TGTGCCAGCAGTTTGAGGGGGCTAGGAAACACCATATATTTT. It translates to CASSLRGLGNTIYF.

The rearrangement links TRBV19 to TRBJ2-2; TRBD1 is a possible D gene (5 bases). This CDR3 is 14 amino acids long. V lost 10 bases, J lost 5 bases, and 17 bases lay in between. Germline-derived CDR1 and CDR2 are LNHDA and SQIVND (reference sequence). CDR3 sequence (DNA): TGTGCCACCACGGTGCCAGGGCGGACCGGGGAGCTGTTTTTT. It is translated as CATTVPGRTGELFF.

V and J are TRBV28 and TRBJ2-3; D possibly corresponds to TRBD2 (6 bases). The CDR3 sequence is 18 residues long. The germline V gene encodes CDR1 MDHEN and CDR2 SYDVKM. The germline V and J ends were trimmed by 6 bases and 4 bases, with 26 bases remaining between them. The DNA for the CDR3 is TGTGCCAGCAGCGCCGCGTTAGGGCGGGGTCTGGTCCCAGATACGCAGTATTTT. Protein sequence: CASSAALGRGLVPDTQYF.

This clonotype appeared a few times. The V and J genes are TRBV12-3 or TRBV12-4 and TRBJ2-1; 7 nucleotides line up with TRBD2. V trimming: 1 base; J trimming: 7 bases; junction bases outside the gene matches: 7. The CDR3 covers 15 residues. In DNA, the CDR3 is TGTGCCAGCAGTTTAGGGGGAGGGCAAGGAAATGAGCAGTTCTTC. Translated: CASSLGGGQGNEQFF.

This clonotype was detected only a few times. V is TRBV18 and J is TRBJ2-3, with 13 bases matching TRBD2. The CDR3 runs 16 residues. V gave up 0 bases and J gave up 5 bases; unmatched junction bases: 2. Looked up from germline, CDR1 is KGHSH and CDR2 is LQKENI. The CDR3 sequence is CASSPPGLAGKDTQYF. In DNA form, the CDR3 reads TGTGCCAGCTCACCACCGGGACTAGCGGGGAAAGATACGCAGTATTTT.

The genes are TRBV6-5 and TRBJ2-7; 7 positions match TRBD1. From germline, CDR1 is MNHEY and CDR2 SVGAGI. Losses at the gene ends were 4 bases for V and 4 bases for J; bases not matched to a gene: 10. The length of the CDR3 is 15 residues. CDR3 residues: CASSSRDSPWYEQYF. The CDR3 DNA is TGTGCCAGCAGTTCTAGGGACAGTCCGTGGTACGAGCAGTACTTC.

The chain couples TRBV5-1 to TRBJ2-1; D gene unclear. Trimming took off 0 bases at V and 5 bases at J, with 6 bases between the two ends. Germline V lookup: CDR1 SGHRS, CDR2 YFSETQ. The CDR3 contains 13 residues. CDR3 nucleotide sequence: TGCGCCAGCAGCTTGGATGGGAACAATGAGCAGTTCTTC. Translated, it gives CASSLDGNNEQFF.

This chain uses TRBV7-3 with TRBJ2-5; D uncertain. V was clipped by 2 bases and J by 5 bases, with 9 bases between them. The CDR3 spans 13 residues. Germline values: CDR1 SGHTA, CDR2 FQGTGA. For the CDR3, the DNA is TGTGCCAGCAGCTTAGGCGAACGCGAGACCCAGTACTTC. It translates to CASSLGERETQYF.

This clonotype came up once. The chain joins TRBV28 to TRBJ2-5; D is possibly TRBD1 (6 bases). This CDR3 is built from 14 residues. Trimming cost V 6 bases and J 6 bases, with 17 bases left between them. Germline loops: CDR1 MDHEN, CDR2 SYDVKM. The CDR3 DNA sequence: TGTGCCAGCAGGACCCCGATACAGGGCAAGACCCAGTACTTC. This gives the protein CASRTPIQGKTQYF.

V usage is TRBV20-1 and J usage is TRBJ1-1; D call uncertain. The V end was cut by 3 bases, the J end by 8 bases, with 7 bases between. CDR3 size: 10 residues. The germline V gene encodes CDR1 DFQATT and CDR2 SNEGSKA (reference sequence). This CDR3 reads CSASEAEAFF. In DNA, the CDR3 is TGCAGTGCTAGTGAGGCCGAAGCTTTCTTT.

The chain links TRBV4-2 to TRBJ2-3; possibly TRBD1 for D (6 bases). V lost 2 bases and J lost 0, with 12 bases in between. The CDR3 is 16 amino acids. Germline values: CDR1 LGHNA, CDR2 YNFKEQ. The DNA for the CDR3 is TGTGCCAGCAGCCAAAGGGCAGGGGAGAGCACAGATACGCAGTATTTT. Protein: CASSQRAGESTDTQYF.